This TCR beta chain was identified during a study of blood T cell repertoires in COVID-19. Assay: immunoSEQ multiplex PCR; the TCRdb copy retains only in-frame clones and omits some. The table shows under 300,000 clones, with roughly nine tenths occurring only once. Germline values: CDR1 KGHSH, CDR2 LQKENI. V was trimmed by 0 bases and J by 3 bases, leaving 15 bases between them. The CDR3 loop spans 18 amino acids. Participant-given clinical history determined each cohort assignment. The TCR was taken from a woman aged 18-35 years who had recovered from COVID-19. The chain joins TRBV18 to TRBJ2-6; D may be TRBD2 (5 bases). Sequencing was carried out using PBMCs or T cells enriched from blood (not recorded which). The CDR3 region has the DNA TGTGCCAGCTCACCACCCCCGGGGTTGAGGTTTGGGGCCAACGTCCTGACTTTC. It specifies CASSPPPGLRFGANVLTF.